This TCR beta chain was found in a study of blood T cells in healthy people across ages. The CDR3 spans 16 residues. From germline, CDR1 is MNHEY and CDR2 SVGEGT. Trimming at V came to 3 bases and at J to 2 bases, leaving 6 bases not matched to a gene. It was with a sample-barcoded 5' primer and a J-beta primer mix that a second PCR of roughly 7 to 12 cycles was run. Each of the cDNA molecules was tagged by a template-switch adaptor with 12 random nucleotides. One entry per CDR3 protein results from TCRdb running MiXCR on the 5' RACE reads. This table has hundreds of thousands of distinct CDR3 sequences, 45% to 50% appearing once.

This chain links TRBV6-2 or TRBV6-3 with TRBJ2-7, with TRBD1 identical over 11 bases. This TCR was sampled from a woman aged 60-70 years in good health. Sequencing was carried out using blood. The CDR3 loop reads CASSYRRTGGTYEQYF. In DNA form, the CDR3 reads TGTGCCAGCAGTTATCGACGGACAGGGGGCACCTACGAGCAGTACTTC.